This entry is about one TCR beta chain. Its target antigen remains unknown. Within one base of it there is no much larger clone, and no base qualities were kept. The immunoSEQ Assay, a bias-controlled multiplex PCR, was used to amplify TCRbeta CDR3 regions from genomic DNA. The authors processed their data as follows. Within the assay, amplification of reference gene primers was used to estimate how many nucleated cells each sample contained. Sequence reads were collapsed and filtered to measure the absolute abundance of every unique TCRbeta CDR3 rearrangement. For each sample, productive Simpson clonality was calculated as the square root of Simpson's diversity index over productive rearrangements. In its TCRdb copy, this immuneACCESS table keeps in-frame sequences only and misses some clones. Where compared with another copy, unresolved V genes explain less than half of these, and the others have no known cause. V and J calls and clone size are as listed in that table; D and trimming were resolved from the DNA. The sample contains 59,000 or so clones, 81% of them found a single time. Under 30% of the sample goes to the ten largest clones.

The collaborating institutions used their own protocols to collect whole blood in K2EDTA tubes. For TCRbeta analysis, collaborators shipped samples as frozen whole blood, isolated PBMCs, or DNA extracted from either of those sample types. This sample is drawn from a study of blood T cell repertoires in COVID-19 (dated by TCRdb to the early 2020s). As for the study more broadly: The collaborator samples originated in the United States, Italy and Spain and spanned the acute and convalescent phases of COVID-19. Where available, HLA class I and class II types were obtained from metadata supplied by the sample provider rather than from assay-based typing. A freely available public database, intended as a resource for researchers studying the immune response to SARS-CoV-2, is where the repertoires were released. The prospective study material was composed of cDNA or gDNA derived from T cells, B-cell-depleted T cells, or PBMCs. The sample metadata nearly always contained a de-identified subject ID, COVID-19 status, age in years and sex. The samples were drawn from the first 160 participants of the ongoing ImmuneRACE study and from 1,254 subjects provided by 6 global collaborators. Subjects who had been exposed to COVID-19, were actively infected with it, or had recovered from it provided the deeply sampled blood TCRbeta repertoires that made up the dataset. Broader findings and caveats from the paper: How much clinical and demographic metadata was included differed by source and by participant, and the metadata was provided uncurated.

CDR1 and CDR2, looked up from the germline V gene, are MDHEN and SYDVKM. Trimming takes 1 base off V and 4 bases off J; junction bases not matched to a gene: 16. The CDR3 starts with the cysteine, ends with the phenylalanine, and has 19 residues. The only DNA kept is the CDR3, 57 bases in frame from the first base. Specimen: peripheral blood. The sequence was collected from a woman at least 80 years old with active or convalescent COVID-19. Rearrangement joined TRBV28 to TRBJ1-2; TRBD1 matches 9 bases in the middle. Here is the DNA: TGTGCCAGCAGTTTATTGGGACAAGGTGGGACAGGGATTCGCTATGGCTACACCTTC. It specifies CASSLLGQGGTGIRYGYTF.